Shown below are 3 T cell receptor beta chains from a single sample sequenced in a study of blood T cell repertoires in COVID-19. Sequencing was performed with immunoSEQ multiplex PCR; in TCRdb, only in-frame clones are kept and a portion is missing. Of approximately 65,000 clones listed, about nine tenths are singletons. Sequencing was carried out using peripheral blood. These TCRs come from a woman aged 18-29 years with acute or convalescent COVID-19.

The chain links TRBV20-1 to TRBJ2-3, with a tentative D call TRBD2 (6 bases). Deletions cut 3 bases from V and 1 base from J, with 14 bases between. Per the germline V gene, CDR1 is DFQATT and CDR2 is SNEGSKA (reference sequence). The CDR3 contains 15 residues. In nucleotides, the CDR3 is TGCAGTGCTAGTTCGCTTTCGGGAGGCACAGATACGCAGTATTTT. This gives the protein CSASSLSGGTDTQYF.

The V gene is TRBV4-1, the J gene TRBJ2-5, with TRBD2 matching over 10 bases. CDR1 and CDR2 from the germline V gene are MGHRA and YSYEKL. The V gene end was trimmed by 4 bases and the J gene end by 2 bases; junction bases not matched to a gene: 7. The CDR3 sequence is 16 residues long. The CDR3 sequence: CASSRGLADAQETQYF. The CDR3 bases are TGCGCCAGCAGCCGAGGACTAGCGGACGCTCAAGAGACCCAGTACTTC.

The chain joins TRBV14 to TRBJ2-5; 9 bases line up with TRBD1. This CDR3 is 14 amino acids long. CDR1 is SGHDN, CDR2 FVKESK, per germline. The J segment lost 4 bases and the V segment lost 2 bases, leaving 2 bases of the junction unmatched. CDR3 coding DNA: TGTGCCAGCAGCCAAATGACAGGGGGAGAGACCCAGTACTTC. Protein product: CASSQMTGGETQYF.